This is a list of T cell receptor beta chains from one sample in a study of cytomegalovirus exposure and HLA in healthy donors. Profiling relied on immunoSEQ multiplex PCR, and the TCRdb table lists in-frame clones only, not all of them. The repertoire has 98,000 or so clones, 70% to 80% of them found once; the top ten carry 7.7%. The specimen was PBMCs. Every receptor here comes from a female donor in good health and CMV-seronegative. Both conserved end residues are part of each CDR3. D genes are given only for firm matches. Clone size is not always given. Where it is, it says once, few, many or a class for expanded clones.

clone_size	v_call	d_call	j_call	cdr3_nt	cdr3_aa
.	TRBV10-3	.	TRBJ2-1	TGTGCCACCTTTGGGGCAGACGAGAGCTCCTACAATGAGCAGTTCTTC	CATFGADESSYNEQFF
.	TRBV29-1	.	TRBJ1-5	TGCAGCGTTGGAGGGTGGGATCAGCCCCAGCATTTT	CSVGGWDQPQHF
.	TRBV19	.	TRBJ1-1	TGTGCCAGTAGTATAGGCAGACAGATCACTGAAGCTTTCTTT	CASSIGRQITEAFF
few	TRBV28	.	TRBJ2-7	TGTGCCAGCAGTTTATTTAGGGGGTCCGAGAACGACGAGCAGTACTTC	CASSLFRGSENDEQYF
.	TRBV7-9	TRBD2	TRBJ2-1	TGTGCCAGCAGACGACTAGCGGTCGGTGGGTCCTACAATGAGCAGTTCTTC	CASRRLAVGGSYNEQFF
.	TRBV19	TRBD1	TRBJ2-1	TGTGCCAGTAGTATCTACTCGGGACAGGGCTACAATGAGCAGTTCTTC	CASSIYSGQGYNEQFF
.	TRBV2	TRBD2	TRBJ2-7	TGTGCCAGCACCCTAGCGGTGAGCTCCTACGAGCAGTACTTC	CASTLAVSSYEQYF
.	TRBV7-6	.	TRBJ2-5	TGTGCCAGCAGCTTCCGAGCTGGAGAGACCCAGTACTTC	CASSFRAGETQYF
.	TRBV27	.	TRBJ1-5	TGTGCCAGTTATAGCAATCAGCCCCAGCATTTT	CASYSNQPQHF
.	TRBV5-4	TRBD2	TRBJ2-3	TGTGCCAGCAGCTTTGGCCCAGATCAGAGCGGGAGGGTTGCAGATACGCAGTATTTT	CASSFGPDQSGRVADTQYF
.	TRBV19	.	TRBJ1-4	TGTGCCAGTAGTACCCGGGGGGAAAAACTGTTTTTT	CASSTRGEKLFF
few	TRBV9	.	TRBJ2-3	TGTGCCAGCAGCGCTTACGTTGCGAGGGCAGATACGCAGTATTTT	CASSAYVARADTQYF
once	TRBV30	.	TRBJ1-1	TGTGCCCGGGGGGGGAACACTGAAGCTTTCTTT	CARGGNTEAFF
once	TRBV5-1	.	TRBJ2-5	TGCGCCAGCAGCGCCGAGCCCGCAGAGGAACAAGAGACCCAGTACTTC	CASSAEPAEEQETQYF
.	TRBV28	TRBD1	TRBJ2-5	TGTGCCAGCAGTTTATCCGGACAGGGTATGGAGACCCAGTACTTC	CASSLSGQGMETQYF
.	TRBV18	TRBD2	TRBJ2-5	TGTGCCAGCTCGCCGGGGGGGAAAGAGACCCAGTACTTC	CASSPGGKETQYF
.	TRBV29-1	.	TRBJ2-1	TGCAGCGTTGAAGTAACACTAGTTCAGTACAATGAGCAGTTCTTC	CSVEVTLVQYNEQFF
.	TRBV7-3	TRBD1	TRBJ2-5	TGTGCCAGCAGCTTAACCGCCGTCAGGGGGGAGACCCAGTACTTC	CASSLTAVRGETQYF